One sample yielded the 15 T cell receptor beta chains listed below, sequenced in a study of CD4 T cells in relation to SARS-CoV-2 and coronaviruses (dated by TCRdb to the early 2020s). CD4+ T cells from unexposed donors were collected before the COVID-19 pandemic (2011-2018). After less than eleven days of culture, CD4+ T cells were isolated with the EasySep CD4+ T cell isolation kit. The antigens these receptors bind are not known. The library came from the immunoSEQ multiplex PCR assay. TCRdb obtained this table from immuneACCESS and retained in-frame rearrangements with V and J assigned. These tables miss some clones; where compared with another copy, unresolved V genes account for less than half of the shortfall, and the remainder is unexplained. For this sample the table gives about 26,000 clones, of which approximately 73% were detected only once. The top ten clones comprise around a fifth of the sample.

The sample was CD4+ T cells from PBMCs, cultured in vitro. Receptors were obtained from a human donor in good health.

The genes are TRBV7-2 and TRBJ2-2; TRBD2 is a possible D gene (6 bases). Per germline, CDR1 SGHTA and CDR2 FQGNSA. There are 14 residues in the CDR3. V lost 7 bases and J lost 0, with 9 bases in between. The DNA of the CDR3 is TGTGCCAGCAACGGGACTCCGAACACCGGGGAGCTGTTTTTT. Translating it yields CASNGTPNTGELFF.

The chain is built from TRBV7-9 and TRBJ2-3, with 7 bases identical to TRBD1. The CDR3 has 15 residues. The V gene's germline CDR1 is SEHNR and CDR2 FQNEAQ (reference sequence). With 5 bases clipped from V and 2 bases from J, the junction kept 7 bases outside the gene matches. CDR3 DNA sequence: TGTGCCAGCAGCCAAGATGGGACAGCCACAGATACGCAGTATTTT. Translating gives CASSQDGTATDTQYF. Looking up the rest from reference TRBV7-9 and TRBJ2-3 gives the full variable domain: DTGVSQNPRHKITKRGQNVTFRCDPISEHNRLYWYRQTLGQGPEFLTYFQNEAQLEKSRLLSDRFSAERPKGSFSTLEIQRTEQGDSAMYLCASSQDGTATDTQYFGPGTRLTVL.

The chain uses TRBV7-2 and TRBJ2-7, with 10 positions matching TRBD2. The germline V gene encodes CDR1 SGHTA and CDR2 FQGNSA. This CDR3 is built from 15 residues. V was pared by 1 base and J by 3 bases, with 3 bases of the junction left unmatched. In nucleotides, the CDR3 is TGTGCCAGCAGCTTAGAAGGACTAGCGGTCTACGAGCAGTACTTC. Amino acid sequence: CASSLEGLAVYEQYF.

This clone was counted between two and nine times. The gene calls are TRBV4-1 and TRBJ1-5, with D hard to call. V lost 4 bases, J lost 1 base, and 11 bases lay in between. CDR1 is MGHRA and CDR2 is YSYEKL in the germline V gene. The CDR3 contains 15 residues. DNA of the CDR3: TGCGCCAGCAGCCGCCTAGATCGGAGCAATCAGCCCCAGCATTTT. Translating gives CASSRLDRSNQPQHF.

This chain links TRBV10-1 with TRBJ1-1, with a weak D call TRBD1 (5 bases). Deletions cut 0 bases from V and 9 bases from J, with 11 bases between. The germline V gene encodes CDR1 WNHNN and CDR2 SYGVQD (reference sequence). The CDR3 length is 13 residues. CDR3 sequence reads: CASSESDGTQAFF. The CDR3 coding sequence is TGCGCCAGCAGTGAGTCCGACGGGACCCAAGCTTTCTTT.

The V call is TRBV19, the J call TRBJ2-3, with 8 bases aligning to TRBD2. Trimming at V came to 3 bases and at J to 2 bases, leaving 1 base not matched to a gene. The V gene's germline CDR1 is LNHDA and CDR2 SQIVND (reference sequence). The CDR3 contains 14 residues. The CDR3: CASSMGLVTDTQYF. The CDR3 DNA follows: TGTGCCAGTAGTATGGGACTAGTCACAGATACGCAGTATTTT.

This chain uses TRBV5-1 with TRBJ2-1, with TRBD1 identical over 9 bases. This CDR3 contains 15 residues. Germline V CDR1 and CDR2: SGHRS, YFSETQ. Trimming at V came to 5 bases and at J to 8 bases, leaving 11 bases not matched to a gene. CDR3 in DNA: TGCGCCAGCAGTGCCGGGACAGGGTCTTCCGATGAGCAGTTCTTC. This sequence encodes CASSAGTGSSDEQFF.

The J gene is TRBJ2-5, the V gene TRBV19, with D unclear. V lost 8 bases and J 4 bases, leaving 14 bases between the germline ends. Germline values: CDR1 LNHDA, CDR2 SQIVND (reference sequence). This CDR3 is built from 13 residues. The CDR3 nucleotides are TGTGCCAGTCTACCGCCGGCCAGAGAGACCCAGTACTTC. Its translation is CASLPPARETQYF.

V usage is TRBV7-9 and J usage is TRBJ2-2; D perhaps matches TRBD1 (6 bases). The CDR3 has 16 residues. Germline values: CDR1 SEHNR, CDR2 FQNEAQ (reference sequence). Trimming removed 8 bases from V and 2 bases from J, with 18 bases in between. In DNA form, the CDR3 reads TGTGCCAGCGTAACCCGGACAGCTATTAACACCGGGGAGCTGTTTTTT. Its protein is CASVTRTAINTGELFF.

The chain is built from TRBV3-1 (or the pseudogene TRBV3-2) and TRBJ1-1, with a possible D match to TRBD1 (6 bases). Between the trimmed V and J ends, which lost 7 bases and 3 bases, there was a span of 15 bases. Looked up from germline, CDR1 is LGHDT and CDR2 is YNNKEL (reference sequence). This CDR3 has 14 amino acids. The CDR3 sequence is CASTRGVKDTEAFF. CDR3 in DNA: TGTGCCAGCACGAGGGGGGTAAAGGACACTGAAGCTTTCTTT.

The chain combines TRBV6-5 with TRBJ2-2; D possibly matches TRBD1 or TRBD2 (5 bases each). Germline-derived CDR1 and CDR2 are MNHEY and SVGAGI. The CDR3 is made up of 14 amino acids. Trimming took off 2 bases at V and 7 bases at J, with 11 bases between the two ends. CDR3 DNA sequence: TGTGCCAGCAGTTACACGATTGGGGGCGGGGAGCTGTTTTTT. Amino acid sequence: CASSYTIGGGELFF.

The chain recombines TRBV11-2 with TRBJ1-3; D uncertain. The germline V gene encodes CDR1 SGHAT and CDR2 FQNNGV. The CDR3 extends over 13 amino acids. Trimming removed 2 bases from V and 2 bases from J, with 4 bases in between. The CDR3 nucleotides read TGTGCCAGCAGCTTATCGGCTGGAAACACCATATATTTT. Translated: CASSLSAGNTIYF.

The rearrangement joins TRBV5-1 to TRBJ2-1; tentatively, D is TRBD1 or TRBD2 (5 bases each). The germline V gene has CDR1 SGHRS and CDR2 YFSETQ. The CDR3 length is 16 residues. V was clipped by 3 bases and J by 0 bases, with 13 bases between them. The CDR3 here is CASSSAGTSSYNEQFF. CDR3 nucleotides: TGCGCCAGCAGCTCGGCCGGGACCAGCTCCTACAATGAGCAGTTCTTC.

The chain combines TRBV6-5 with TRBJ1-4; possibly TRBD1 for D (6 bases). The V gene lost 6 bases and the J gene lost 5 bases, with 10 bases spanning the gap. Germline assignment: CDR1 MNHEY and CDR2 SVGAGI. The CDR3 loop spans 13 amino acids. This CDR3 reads CASSRDRNEKLFF. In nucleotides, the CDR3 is TGTGCCAGCAGCCGCGACAGGAATGAAAAACTGTTTTTT.

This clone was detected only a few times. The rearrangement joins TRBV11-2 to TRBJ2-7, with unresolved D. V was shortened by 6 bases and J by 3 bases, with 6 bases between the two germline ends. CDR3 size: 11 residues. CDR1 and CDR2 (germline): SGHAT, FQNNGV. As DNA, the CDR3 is TGTGCCAGCAGTTTTAGCTACGAGCAGTACTTC. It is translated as CASSFSYEQYF. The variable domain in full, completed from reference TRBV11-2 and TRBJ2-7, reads EAGVAQSPRYKIIEKRQSVAFWCNPISGHATLYWYQQILGQGPKLLIQFQNNGVVDDSQLPKDRFSAERLKGVDSTLKIQPAKLEDSAVYLCASSFSYEQYFGPGTRLTVT.